This TCR beta chain was observed in a study of blood T cell repertoires in COVID-19. Study-level background: From T cells, B-cell-depleted T cells, or PBMCs came the material, which was cDNA or gDNA.

In the authors' workflow: Using reference gene primer amplification, nucleated cell counts were estimated. The protocol was immunoSEQ multiplex PCR, while the TCRdb copy is restricted to in-frame clones and leaves out a portion. V and J calls and clone size are those listed in that table; D and trimming were worked out from the DNA. The top ten hold 8.5% to 12% of the sample, which has a few hundred thousand clones, 70% to 90% seen once. Deletions cut 3 bases from V and 1 base from J, with 9 bases between. This CDR3 spans 15 amino acids. Germline CDR1 reads LNHDA; CDR2 reads SQIVND (reference sequence).

The gene calls are TRBV19 and TRBJ2-2; D not resolved. Sequencing used peripheral blood. The TCR originated in a woman between 25 and 40 years old with COVID-19, enrolled during active disease. This chain's CDR3 is CASSIRHQNTGELFF. Written as DNA, the CDR3 is TGTGCCAGTAGTATCAGGCACCAGAACACCGGGGAGCTGTTTTTT.